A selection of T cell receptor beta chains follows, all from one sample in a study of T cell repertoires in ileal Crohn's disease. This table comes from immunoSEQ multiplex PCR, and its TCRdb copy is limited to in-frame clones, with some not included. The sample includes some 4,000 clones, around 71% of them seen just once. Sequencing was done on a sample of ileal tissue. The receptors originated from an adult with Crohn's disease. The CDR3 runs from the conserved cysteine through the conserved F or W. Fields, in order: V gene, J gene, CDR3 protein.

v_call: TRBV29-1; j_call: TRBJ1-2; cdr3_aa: CSVDPASRLLSGSGYTF
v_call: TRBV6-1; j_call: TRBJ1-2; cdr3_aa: CASSEGQGVLLTSGYTF
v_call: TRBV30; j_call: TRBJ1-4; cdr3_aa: CAWSGEDPEKLFF
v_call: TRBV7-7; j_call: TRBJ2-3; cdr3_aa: CASSLGLADTQYF
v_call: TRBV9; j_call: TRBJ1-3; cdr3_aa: CASTKHGQPSSGNTIYF
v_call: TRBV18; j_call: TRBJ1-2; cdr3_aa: CASSRDEGPGGYTF
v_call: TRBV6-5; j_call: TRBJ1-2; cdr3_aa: CASLNRGYSYTF
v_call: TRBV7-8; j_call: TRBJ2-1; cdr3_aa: CASSADWGQDNEQFF
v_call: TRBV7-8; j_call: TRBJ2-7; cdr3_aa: CASSSGQESYEQYF
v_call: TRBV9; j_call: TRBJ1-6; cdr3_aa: CASSPGQGTPLHF
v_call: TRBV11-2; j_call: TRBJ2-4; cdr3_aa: CASSPGGFRAKNIQYF
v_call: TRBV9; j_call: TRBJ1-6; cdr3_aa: CASSVGQFDSPLHF
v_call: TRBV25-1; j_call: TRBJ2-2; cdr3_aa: CASSEYEIEYPLTGELFF
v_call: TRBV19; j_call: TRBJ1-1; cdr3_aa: CASSPRGGGEAFF
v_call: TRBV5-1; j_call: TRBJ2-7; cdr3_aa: CASSLVGTRGAYEQYF
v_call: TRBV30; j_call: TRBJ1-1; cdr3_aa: CARQGAGEAFF
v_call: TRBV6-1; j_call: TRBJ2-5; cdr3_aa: CASSEFGASQETQYF
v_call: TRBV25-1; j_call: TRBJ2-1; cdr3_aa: CASTTNLGGYNGQFF
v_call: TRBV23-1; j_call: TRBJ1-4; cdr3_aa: CASSHPQLFRLFF
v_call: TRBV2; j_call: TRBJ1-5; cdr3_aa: CASSLRTAAFNQPQHF
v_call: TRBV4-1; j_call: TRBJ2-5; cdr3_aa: CASGPRGETQYF
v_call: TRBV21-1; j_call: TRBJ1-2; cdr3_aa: CASSTGDGNYGYTF
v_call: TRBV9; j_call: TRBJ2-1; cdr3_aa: CASSQTSGNYNEQFF
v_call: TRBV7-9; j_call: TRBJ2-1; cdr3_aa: CASSFTGLGDNEQFF
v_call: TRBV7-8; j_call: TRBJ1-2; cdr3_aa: CASGATGIGYGYTF
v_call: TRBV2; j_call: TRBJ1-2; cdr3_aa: CASLGDGDWGQTFNYGYTF
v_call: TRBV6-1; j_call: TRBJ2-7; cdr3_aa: CASSELSGQGPWSSYEQYF
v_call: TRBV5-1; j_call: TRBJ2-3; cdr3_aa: CASSLFSSTDTQYF
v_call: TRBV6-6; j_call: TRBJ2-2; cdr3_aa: CASRPGQGASGELFF
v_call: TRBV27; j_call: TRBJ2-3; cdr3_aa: CASSSSGYTDTQYF
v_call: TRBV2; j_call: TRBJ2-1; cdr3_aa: CASSELGLTNDEQFF
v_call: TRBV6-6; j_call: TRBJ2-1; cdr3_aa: CASTLSLLGEQFF
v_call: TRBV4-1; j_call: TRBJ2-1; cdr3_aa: CASSQDQWSDYNEQFF
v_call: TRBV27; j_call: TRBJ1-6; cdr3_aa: CASSFTTTGLNSPLHF
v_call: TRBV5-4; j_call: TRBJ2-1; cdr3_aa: CASSSSPGQGGNEQFF
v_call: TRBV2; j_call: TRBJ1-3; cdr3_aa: CASGRGNTIYF